This T cell receptor (beta chain) was retrieved from a study of T cell responses to AZD1222 COVID-19 vaccine. Study-wide results and limits: Spike-specific TCRs gained breadth and depth after people received two AZD1222 doses.

Assay used: immunoSEQ multiplex PCR; TCRdb lists only in-frame clones, some missing. The sample lists under 140,000 clones, roughly 90% occurring once. As for this clone: Its antigen is currently unknown.

The sequencing used peripheral blood, collected on day 0 of AZD1222 vaccination. This TCR came from an adult in good health.

CDR3 residues: CSGRVTVEQYF. CDR3 DNA sequence: TGCAGTGGCAGGGTAACCGTCGAGCAGTACTTC. The chain links TRBV20-1 to TRBJ2-7; TRBD1 is a possible D gene (5 bases). This CDR3 has 11 amino acids. The germline CDR1 and CDR2 sequences are DFQATT and SNEGSKA (reference sequence). Trimming stripped 7 bases from V and 6 bases from J, with 13 bases between.